This record covers a single T cell receptor (beta chain). Its matching antigen is unknown. Only in-frame clones appear in the TCRdb table, and some are missing; sequencing was by immunoSEQ multiplex PCR. Here the sample spans 150,000 to 200,000 clones, 85% to 95% being singletons. Germline V gene sequence: CDR1 SGHTA, CDR2 FQGNSA. The length of the CDR3 is 13 residues. Trimming took 1 base from V and 11 from J, leaving 11 bases between them. This sample was included in a study of T cell responses to AZD1222 COVID-19 vaccine. Study results and caveats: Clonal diversity was possibly underestimated; the donors were predominantly white British and more often female. Across the whole spike, CD4 TCRs peaked at regions 160-218 and 743-854.

The sequenced sample was peripheral blood, obtained on day 0 of AZD1222 vaccination. This receptor was obtained from an adult in good health. This chain joins TRBV7-2 and TRBJ1-4; no reliable D call. In DNA form, the CDR3 reads TGTGCCAGCAGCTTAGGGGTAGACCCGAAACTGTTTTTT. It translates to CASSLGVDPKLFF.